Following are 10 T cell receptor beta chains from one sample sequenced in a study of CD8+CD57+ T cells in acquired aplastic anemia. Genomic DNA constituted the template upon which TCR beta VDJ and CDR3 profiling was performed. TCRdb processed the reads anew with MiXCR; each CDR3 protein has one entry. The top ten clones hold 25% to 30% of a sample with around 190,000 distinct CDR3 sequences, 61% of them seen once. Material: sorted CD4+, CD8+, or CD8+CD57+ T cells (not recorded which) from PBMCs. The origin of the receptors is a human donor in good health.

This clonotype was recorded many times. This chain joins TRBV6-5 and TRBJ1-1; D unresolved. Germline V gene sequence: CDR1 MNHEY, CDR2 SVGAGI. CDR3 length: 13 residues. With 4 bases removed from V and 3 bases from J, the gap between germline ends came to 9 bases. This chain's CDR3 is CASSSGPYTEAFF. Here the CDR3 DNA reads TGTGCCAGCAGTTCCGGGCCGTACACTGAAGCTTTCTTT.

This clonotype was observed at least ten times. The V and J genes are TRBV5-6 and TRBJ1-3; no firm D call. V was cut by 0 bases and J by 0 bases, with 19 bases left in between. CDR3 length: 19 residues. Germline V CDR1 and CDR2: SGHDT, YYEEEE. In DNA, the CDR3 is TGTGCCAGCAGCTTGGGGGTCGGGAAAGGCTCTGTCTCTGGAAACACCATATATTTT. Its translation: CASSLGVGKGSVSGNTIYF.

This clonotype was seen a few times. The chain is built from TRBV27 and TRBJ1-2; the D gene is possibly TRBD1 (6 bases). V was pared by 8 bases and J by 3 bases, with 13 bases between. This CDR3 is 13 amino acids long. Germline lookup yields CDR1 MNHEY and CDR2 SMNVEV (reference sequence). The CDR3 bases are TGTGCCAGCGGATACAGGGTTGACTATGGCTACACCTTC. This codes for CASGYRVDYGYTF.

The V and J genes are TRBV7-2 and TRBJ2-2; no firm D call. The CDR3 extends over 13 amino acids. Germline assignment: CDR1 SGHTA and CDR2 FQGNSA. The V end was cut by 3 bases, the J end by 7 bases, with 9 bases between. CDR3 loop: CASSFGWIGELFF. The CDR3 nucleotides are TGTGCCAGCAGCTTCGGGTGGATCGGGGAGCTGTTTTTT.

This clonotype was recorded at least ten times. The V and J genes are TRBV7-9 and TRBJ2-7; 16 nucleotides align to TRBD2. CDR1 and CDR2 from the germline V gene are SEHNR and FQNEAQ (reference sequence). The CDR3 extends over 18 amino acids. The V gene end was trimmed by 6 bases and the J gene end by 6 bases; junction bases not matched to a gene: 14. The CDR3 loop is CASSLGLAGGPVIFEQYF. Here the CDR3 DNA reads TGTGCCAGCAGTCTGGGACTAGCGGGGGGGCCGGTCATCTTCGAGCAGTACTTC. Using reference TRBV7-9 and TRBJ2-7 for the parts outside the CDR3, the full variable domain is DTGVSQNPRHKITKRGQNVTFRCDPISEHNRLYWYRQTLGQGPEFLTYFQNEAQLEKSRLLSDRFSAERPKGSFSTLEIQRTEQGDSAMYLCASSLGLAGGPVIFEQYFGPGTRLTVT.

The V call is TRBV7-9, the J call TRBJ1-2, with a tentative D call TRBD1 (5 bases). Germline CDR1 SEHNR, CDR2 FQNEAQ (reference sequence). The CDR3 is made up of 11 amino acids. Trimming stripped 11 bases from V and 4 bases from J, with 11 bases between. The CDR3, as DNA: TGTGCCGGGGGGGGGATCTATGGCTACACCTTC. Protein product: CAGGGIYGYTF.

This chain links TRBV20-1 with TRBJ2-3, with 8 bases matching TRBD1. This CDR3 region has 15 residues. Germline values: CDR1 DFQATT, CDR2 SNEGSKA (reference sequence). V was clipped by 3 bases and J by 2 bases; unmatched bases: 7. CDR3 residues: CSASLRQGNTDTQYF. CDR3 DNA: TGCAGTGCTAGTTTGCGACAGGGGAACACAGATACGCAGTATTTT.

This clonotype has only one observation. Sequence at one end of the junction differs from germline and may be a read error. This chain joins TRBV10-3 and TRBJ2-7; no reliable D call. CDR1 and CDR2 (germline): ENHRY, SYGVKD. The CDR3 is 15 amino acids. The CDR3 is CASSLLVRFPYKQYF. The CDR3 region has the DNA TGTGCCAGCAGTTTACTGGTCAGGTTTCCCTACAAGCAGTACTTC.

This clonotype was seen many times. The V call is TRBV6-2 or TRBV6-3, the J call TRBJ2-7; D may correspond to TRBD1 or TRBD2 (5 bases each). This CDR3 has 15 amino acids. V shed 10 bases and J shed 0 bases, with 19 bases lying between them. CDR1 and CDR2 (germline): MNHEY, SVGEGT. This chain's CDR3 is CATDPGANPSYEQYF. Here the CDR3 DNA reads TGTGCCACAGACCCCGGGGCCAACCCCTCCTACGAGCAGTACTTC.

The V call is TRBV10-2, the J call TRBJ1-2; 10 positions agree with TRBD1. With 6 bases clipped from V and 9 bases from J, the junction kept 4 bases outside the gene matches. The CDR3 runs 12 residues. The germline CDR1 and CDR2 sequences are WSHSY and SAAADI. The CDR3 sequence is CASSVDRGSYTF. The CDR3 DNA reads TGCGCCAGCAGCGTGGACAGGGGGAGCTACACCTTC.